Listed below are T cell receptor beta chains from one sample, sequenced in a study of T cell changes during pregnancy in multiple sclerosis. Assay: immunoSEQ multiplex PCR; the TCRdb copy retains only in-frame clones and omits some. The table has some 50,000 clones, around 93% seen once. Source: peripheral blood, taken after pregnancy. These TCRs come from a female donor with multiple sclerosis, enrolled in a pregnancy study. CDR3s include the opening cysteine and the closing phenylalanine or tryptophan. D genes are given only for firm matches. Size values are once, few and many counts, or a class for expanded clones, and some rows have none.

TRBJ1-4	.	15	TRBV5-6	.	CASSLTGSRNEKLFF	TGTGCCAGCAGCTTGACGGGATCAAGAAATGAAAAACTGTTTTTT
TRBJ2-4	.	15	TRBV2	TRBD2	CASRLLAGALNIQYF	TGTGCCAGCAGGTTACTAGCGGGGGCTCTAAACATTCAGTACTTC
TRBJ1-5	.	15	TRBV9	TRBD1	CASSVGQGTNQPQHF	TGTGCCAGCAGCGTAGGACAGGGGACCAATCAGCCCCAGCATTTT
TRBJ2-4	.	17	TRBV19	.	CASAVQLTARPQNIQYF	TGTGCCAGCGCCGTCCAATTGACTGCTCGCCCCCAAAACATTCAGTACTTC
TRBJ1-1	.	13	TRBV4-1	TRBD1	CASSAGQGYEAFF	TGCGCCAGCAGCGCGGGACAGGGCTATGAAGCTTTCTTT
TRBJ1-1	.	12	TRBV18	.	CASSPRVTEAFF	TGTGCCAGCTCACCACGAGTCACTGAAGCTTTCTTT
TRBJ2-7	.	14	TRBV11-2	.	CASSARTGIAEQYF	TGTGCCAGCAGCGCACGAACAGGGATTGCGGAACAGTACTTC
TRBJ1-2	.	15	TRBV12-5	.	CASGLVQALNYGYTF	TGTGCTAGTGGTTTGGTACAGGCCCTAAACTATGGCTACACCTTC
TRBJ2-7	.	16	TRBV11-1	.	CASSPVAGGGYYEQYF	TGTGCCAGCAGCCCAGTCGCCGGTGGGGGGTACTACGAGCAGTACTTC
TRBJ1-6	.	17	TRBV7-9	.	CASSLPLLGGLNSPLHF	TGTGCCAGCAGCTTACCCCTCTTGGGGGGTTTGAATTCACCCCTCCACTTT
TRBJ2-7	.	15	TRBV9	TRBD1	CASSVGGTGVYEQYF	TGTGCCAGCAGCGTAGGAGGGACAGGGGTCTACGAGCAGTACTTC
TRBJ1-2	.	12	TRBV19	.	CASSRVNYGYTF	TGTGCCAGTAGTCGGGTAAACTATGGCTACACCTTC
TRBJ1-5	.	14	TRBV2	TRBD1	CASSQQGGNQPQHF	TGTGCCAGCAGTCAACAGGGGGGCAATCAGCCCCAGCATTTT
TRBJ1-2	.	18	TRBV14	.	CASSQDPTGASGDLGYTF	TGTGCCAGCAGCCAAGATCCCACAGGCGCCTCTGGGGATCTTGGCTACACCTTC
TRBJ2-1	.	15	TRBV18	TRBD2	CASSPSGTSYNEQFF	TGTGCCAGCTCACCAAGCGGGACCTCCTACAATGAGCAGTTCTTC
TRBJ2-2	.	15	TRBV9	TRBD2	CASSPREGSTGELFF	TGTGCCAGCAGCCCGCGGGAGGGAAGCACCGGGGAGCTGTTTTTT
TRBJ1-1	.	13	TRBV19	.	CASSATVNTEAFF	TGTGCCAGTAGTGCGACAGTGAACACTGAAGCTTTCTTT
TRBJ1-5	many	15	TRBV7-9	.	CASSPDIFGSQPQHF	TGTGCCAGCAGCCCGGACATTTTTGGTAGTCAGCCCCAGCATTTT
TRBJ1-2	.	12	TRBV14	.	CASSRAGFGYTF	TGTGCCAGCAGCCGAGCAGGGTTTGGCTACACCTTC
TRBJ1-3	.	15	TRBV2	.	CASSSGVIAGNTIYF	TGTGCCAGCTCCTCAGGGGTAATTGCGGGAAACACCATATATTTT
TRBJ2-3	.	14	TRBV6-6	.	CASSRTSGLDTQYF	TGTGCCAGCAGCCGAACCTCAGGGCTAGATACGCAGTATTTT
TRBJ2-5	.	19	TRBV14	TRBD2	CASSQESPTLRGGVETQYF	TGTGCCAGCAGCCAAGAATCCCCCACCCTGCGGGGAGGGGTGGAGACCCAGTACTTC
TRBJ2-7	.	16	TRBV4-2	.	CASSQVWDTLTYEQYF	TGTGCCAGCAGCCAAGTGTGGGACACCCTAACCTACGAGCAGTACTTC
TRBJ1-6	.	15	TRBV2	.	CASRDSLAYNSPLHF	TGTGCCAGCAGGGACTCCTTGGCCTATAATTCACCCCTCCACTTT
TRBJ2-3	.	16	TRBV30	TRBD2	CAWSVGGNPLTDTQYF	TGTGCCTGGAGTGTCGGGGGGAACCCCCTCACAGATACGCAGTATTTT
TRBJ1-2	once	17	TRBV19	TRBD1	CASRAAGTGGGIYGYTF	TGTGCCAGTAGAGCCGCGGGGACAGGGGGAGGCATCTATGGCTACACCTTC
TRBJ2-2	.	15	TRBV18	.	CASSPLSGFAGELFF	TGTGCCAGCTCACCACTGTCGGGTTTCGCCGGGGAGCTGTTTTTT
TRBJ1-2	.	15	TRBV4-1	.	CASSQEEEPYYGYTF	TGCGCCAGCAGCCAAGAGGAGGAACCCTACTATGGCTACACCTTC
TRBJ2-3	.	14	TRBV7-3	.	CASSLDSGTDTQYF	TGTGCCAGCAGCTTAGACTCGGGCACAGATACGCAGTATTTT
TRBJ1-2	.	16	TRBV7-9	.	CASSLMVQVLGYGYTF	TGTGCCAGCAGCTTAATGGTACAGGTTCTCGGCTATGGCTACACCTTC
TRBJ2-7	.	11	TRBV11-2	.	CASSFLREQYF	TGTGCCAGCAGCTTTTTGAGAGAGCAGTACTTC
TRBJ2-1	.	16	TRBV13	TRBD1	CASSVAGQGSYNEQFF	TGTGCCAGCAGCGTAGCAGGACAGGGCTCCTACAATGAGCAGTTCTTC
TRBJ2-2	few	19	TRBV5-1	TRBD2	CASSAGSSGGAFDTGELFF	TGCGCCAGCAGCGCAGGATCTAGCGGGGGGGCCTTTGACACCGGGGAGCTGTTTTTT
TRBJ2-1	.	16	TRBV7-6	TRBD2	CASSLERLAGNNEQFF	TGTGCCAGCAGCTTGGAGCGACTAGCGGGGAACAATGAGCAGTTCTTC
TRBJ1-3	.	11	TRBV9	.	CASSVADTIYF	TGTGCCAGCAGCGTGGCAGACACCATATATTTT
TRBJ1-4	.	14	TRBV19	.	CASTGGALGEKLFF	TGTGCCAGTACGGGAGGGGCCCTGGGTGAAAAACTGTTTTTT
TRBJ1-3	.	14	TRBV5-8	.	CASSPLAGGDTIYF	TGTGCCAGCAGCCCGCTGGCCGGGGGGGACACCATATATTTT
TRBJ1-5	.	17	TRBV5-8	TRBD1	CASSSSPGTGLNQPQHF	TGTGCCAGCAGCTCCTCCCCGGGGACAGGCCTCAATCAGCCCCAGCATTTT
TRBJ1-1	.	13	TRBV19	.	CASSISVGTEAFF	TGTGCCAGTAGTATAAGCGTGGGCACTGAAGCTTTCTTT
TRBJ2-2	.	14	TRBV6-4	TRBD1	CASSRTGYTGELFF	TGTGCCAGCAGCCGGACAGGATACACCGGGGAGCTGTTTTTT
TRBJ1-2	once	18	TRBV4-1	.	CASSQDMAVVSKTYGYTF	TGCGCCAGCAGCCAAGATATGGCGGTAGTGAGCAAGACCTATGGCTACACCTTC
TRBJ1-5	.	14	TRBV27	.	CASSLAGNRQPQHF	TGTGCCAGCAGTTTGGCCGGGAATCGTCAGCCCCAGCATTTT
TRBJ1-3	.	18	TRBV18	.	CASSPFPRDFISGNTIYF	TGTGCCAGCTCACCATTCCCCAGGGACTTCATCTCTGGAAACACCATATATTTT
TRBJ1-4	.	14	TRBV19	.	CASTLHGAREKLFF	TGTGCCAGTACCTTACATGGGGCTCGGGAAAAACTGTTTTTT